Each of the 18 T cell receptor beta chains below was sequenced from the same sample in a study of human T cells and chemical hapten exposure. Stated time point: pre-sensitization, week 0. Treatment here: therapeutic diphenylcyclopropenone sensitization with weekly scalp DPC. TCRdb independently ran MiXCR on the RACE reads; one entry per CDR3 protein. The data show some 360,000 distinct CDR3 sequences, with 5.1% seen just once and roughly 2.6% held by the top ten. This sample comprised whole blood, obtained in connection with sensitization to the hapten diphenylcyclopropenone (DPC). These receptors all come from a woman between 50 and 59 years old with alopecia areata. Some clones in this sample may be carry-over from other donors' samples.

This chain connects TRBV5-1 to TRBJ1-2; D call uncertain. There are 14 residues in the CDR3. V lost 0 bases and J lost 3, with 9 bases in between. Germline lookup yields CDR1 SGHRS and CDR2 YFSETQ. Here the CDR3 reads CASSLEDGDYGYTF. CDR3 nucleotides: TGCGCCAGCAGCTTGGAGGACGGCGACTATGGCTACACCTTC.

The rearrangement uses TRBV20-1 and TRBJ1-4, with 7 bases lining up with TRBD1. Per germline, CDR1 DFQATT and CDR2 SNEGSKA (reference sequence). V gave up 5 bases and J gave up 3 bases; unmatched junction bases: 9. The CDR3 is 15 residues long. The DNA for the CDR3 is TGCAGTGCTCGGGACAGCAAAAGATCTAATGAAAAACTGTTTTTT. The encoded protein is CSARDSKRSNEKLFF.

This clonotype was observed at least ten times. The chain uses TRBV7-6 and TRBJ2-7; TRBD2 might be the D (6 bases). Germline V gene lookup returns CDR1 SGHVS and CDR2 FNYEAQ. CDR3 length: 17 amino acids. With 1 base removed from V and 0 bases from J, the gap between germline ends came to 16 bases. The CDR3 region has the DNA TGTGCCAGCAGCTTAGGACTCGGAGGGGAAAGCTCCTACGAGCAGTACTTC. Its translation is CASSLGLGGESSYEQYF.

This clonotype was recorded at least ten times. This chain uses TRBV11-2 with TRBJ2-1; TRBD2 matches 11 bases. V was clipped by 4 bases and J by 8 bases; unmatched bases: 7. Per the germline V gene, CDR1 is SGHAT and CDR2 is FQNNGV. The CDR3 has 15 residues. The CDR3 protein is CASSSRLAGIDEQFF. The DNA of the CDR3 is TGTGCCAGCAGCTCCAGACTAGCGGGAATAGATGAGCAGTTCTTC.

This clonotype has a count of ten or more. The chain employs TRBV30 and TRBJ1-1; 7 bases line up with TRBD1. The V and J ends lost 5 bases and 8 bases, in that order; junction bases with no gene match: 8. Germline V gene data show CDR1 as GTSNPN and CDR2 as SVGIG (reference sequence). The CDR3 totals 12 residues. The CDR3 here is CAWEDRSPEAFF. DNA of the CDR3: TGTGCCTGGGAGGACAGGTCCCCCGAAGCTTTCTTT.

On this clonotype: This may come from a read error, since a much larger clone is one base off. V usage is TRBV7-2 and J usage is TRBJ1-4, with no clear D. Germline V gene lookup returns CDR1 SGHTA and CDR2 FQGNSA. The V gene lost 5 bases and the J gene lost 9 bases, with 13 bases spanning the gap. The CDR3 loop spans 13 amino acids. CDR3 sequence: CASSPRQWQKLFF. CDR3 coding DNA: TGTGCCAGCAGCCCCCGACAATGGCAAAAACTGTTTTTT.

At least ten counts were recorded for this clonotype. The chain couples TRBV7-7 to TRBJ2-6; D remains unclear. The germline CDR1 and CDR2 sequences are SSHAT and FNYEAQ (reference sequence). V was clipped by 4 bases and J by 0 bases, with 7 bases between them. This CDR3 contains 15 residues. The CDR3 reads CASSSSGSGANVLTF. CDR3 nucleotides: TGTGCCAGCAGCTCCTCCGGCTCTGGGGCCAACGTCCTGACTTTC.

This CDR3 is CASSQLGFSSYNEQFF. Here the CDR3 DNA reads TGTGCCAGCAGCCAACTAGGGTTTAGCTCCTACAATGAGCAGTTCTTC. V is TRBV14 and J is TRBJ2-1; D remains unclear. CDR1 SGHDN and CDR2 FVKESK come from the germline V gene. The CDR3 extends over 16 amino acids. Trimming took off 2 bases at V and 0 bases at J, with 11 bases between the two ends.

The chain couples TRBV9 to TRBJ2-1, with 7 bases fitting TRBD1. This CDR3 spans 13 amino acids. Germline CDR1 and CDR2: SGDLS and YYNGEE. V lost 0 bases and J lost 7; bases outside the gene matches: 1. The CDR3 is CASSVDRGNEQFF. CDR3 DNA sequence: TGTGCCAGCAGCGTAGACAGGGGAAATGAGCAGTTCTTC.

This clonotype was found a few times. The CDR3 reads CASSISQGSYNEQFF. For the CDR3, the DNA is TGTGCCAGTAGTATCAGTCAGGGGTCCTACAATGAGCAGTTCTTC. J is TRBJ2-1 and V is TRBV19; the D gene is possibly TRBD1 (6 bases). The germline CDR1 and CDR2 sequences are LNHDA and SQIVND (reference sequence). Trimming left V 3 bases short and J 1 base short, with 10 bases between. CDR3 length: 15 amino acids.

This clonotype appeared a few times. The gene calls are TRBV6-6 and TRBJ2-7; no firm D call. The CDR3 has 10 residues. The germline V gene has CDR1 MNHNY and CDR2 SVGAGI (reference sequence). V gave up 8 bases and J gave up 6 bases, with 8 bases separating them. In DNA form, the CDR3 reads TGTGCCAGCGGCATCCTCGAGCAGTACTTC. This codes for CASGILEQYF.

The sample holds many counts of this clonotype. V usage is TRBV10-3 and J usage is TRBJ2-7; no clear D. The germline CDR1 and CDR2 sequences are ENHRY and SYGVKD. The germline V and J ends were trimmed by 4 bases and 1 base, with 8 bases remaining between them. CDR3 length equals 13 residues. This CDR3 is CAISGPVSYEQYF. CDR3 coding DNA: TGTGCCATCAGTGGGCCGGTTTCCTACGAGCAGTACTTC.

The chain couples TRBV29-1 to TRBJ2-5, with 10 bases aligning to TRBD2. The CDR3 runs to 16 residues. Germline V gives CDR1 SQVTM, CDR2 ANQGSEA. V shed 1 base and J 5 bases; nucleotides not matched to a gene: 10. The CDR3 is CSVEVEVSGRQETQYF. In DNA form, the CDR3 reads TGCAGCGTTGAAGTCGAGGTTAGCGGGAGGCAGGAGACCCAGTACTTC.

J is TRBJ2-5 and V is TRBV28; TRBD2 matches at 14 bases. J was trimmed by 5 bases and V by 2 bases; bases with no gene match: 10. CDR3 length: 18 residues. Germline V gene lookup returns CDR1 MDHEN and CDR2 SYDVKM. The CDR3 here is CASSLGLGTSGSSETQYF. In DNA, the CDR3 is TGTGCCAGCAGTTTAGGACTCGGGACTAGCGGGAGTAGTGAGACCCAGTACTTC.

This clonotype was seen repeatedly, ten times or more. This chain links TRBV11-2 with TRBJ2-3, with TRBD2 matching over 7 bases. Germline V gene sequence: CDR1 SGHAT, CDR2 FQNNGV. Losses at the gene ends were 0 bases for V and 1 base for J; bases not matched to a gene: 4. The CDR3 length is 16 residues. The CDR3, as DNA: TGTGCCAGCAGCTTAGAAATTAGCGGGCGCACAGATACGCAGTATTTT. Its protein is CASSLEISGRTDTQYF.

This clonotype was seen ten or more times. This rearrangement joins TRBV7-9 to TRBJ1-2; D may be TRBD1 (6 bases). This CDR3 contains 16 residues. The ends were cut back, 5 bases at V and 2 bases at J, with 18 bases in the middle. In germline, CDR1 is SEHNR, CDR2 FQNEAQ (reference sequence). CDR3 nucleotides: TGTGCCAGCAGCCTCGACTCTGACAGGAACAACTATGGCTACACCTTC. This codes for CASSLDSDRNNYGYTF. Full variable domain (rest looked up from reference TRBV7-9 and TRBJ1-2): DTGVSQNPRHKITKRGQNVTFRCDPISEHNRLYWYRQTLGQGPEFLTYFQNEAQLEKSRLLSDRFSAERPKGSFSTLEIQRTEQGDSAMYLCASSLDSDRNNYGYTFGSGTRLTVV.

This clonotype was picked up many times. The J gene is TRBJ2-7, the V gene TRBV27, with 10 nucleotides matching TRBD1. CDR3 length: 14 residues. V trimming: 6 bases; J trimming: 2 bases; junction bases outside the gene matches: 4. Germline V lookup: CDR1 MNHEY, CDR2 SMNVEV (reference sequence). The CDR3 region has the DNA TGTGCCAGCAGCCGGGGGACAGGGGCCTACGAGCAGTACTTC. It codes for CASSRGTGAYEQYF.

This clonotype was detected ten times or more. In DNA, the CDR3 is TGTGCCAGCAGCTTTCAGGGGCCCCTAGATTCACCCCTCCACTTT. It is translated as CASSFQGPLDSPLHF. The V and J genes are TRBV11-2 and TRBJ1-6; possible D gene TRBD1, 6 bases. Trimming took off 3 bases at V and 8 bases at J, with 14 bases between the two ends. CDR1 is SGHAT, CDR2 FQNNGV, per germline. The CDR3 is 15 residues long.